This passage covers 30 T cell receptor beta chains from one sample sequenced in a study of cytomegalovirus exposure and HLA in healthy donors (dated by TCRdb to the late 2010s). Receptor libraries were prepared by the immunoSEQ multiplex PCR assay. For the multiplex PCR, a mixture combining 60 forward primers for TCR Vbeta segments and 13 reverse primers for TCR Jbeta segments was used. This immuneACCESS table, as held by TCRdb, lists in-frame sequences with V and J called but not all clones. Of the missing ones, under half trace to an unresolved V gene in checked studies; the others have no known cause. This sample holds 150,000 to 200,000 clones; over 65% were observed only once. In total, the top ten clones hold 4.7% of the sample. Sample: PBMCs. The source is a man aged 18 to 30 in good health and CMV-seropositive.

The chain carries TRBV25-1 and TRBJ2-1, with 7 bases identical to TRBD1. With V trimmed by 1 base and J by 4 bases, 10 bases remained unmatched. The CDR3 loop spans 17 amino acids. Germline V lookup: CDR1 MGHDK, CDR2 SYGVNS. The CDR3 sequence is CASSELVIGGQYNEQFF. The CDR3 DNA reads TGTGCCAGCAGTGAATTAGTAATAGGGGGACAGTACAATGAGCAGTTCTTC.

The V call is TRBV2, the J call TRBJ1-5, with unresolved D. Trimming stripped 8 bases from V and 7 bases from J, with 12 bases between. Germline V lookup: CDR1 SNHLY, CDR2 FYNNEI. The CDR3 spans 12 residues. In DNA form, the CDR3 reads TGTGCCAGCGGGCTACGACAACAGCCCCAGCATTTT. Translation: CASGLRQQPQHF.

The CDR3 coding sequence is TGTGCCAGCAGCGCGGGACTAGCAGGAGAGACCCAGTACTTC. Translating gives CASSAGLAGETQYF. This chain joins TRBV5-4 and TRBJ2-5; the match to TRBD2 covers 9 bases. The trim removed 4 bases at V and 4 bases at J, leaving 5 bases unmatched. Germline CDR1 reads SGHNT; CDR2 reads YYREEE (reference sequence). The CDR3 contains 14 residues.

This clone was observed a single time. This chain uses TRBV7-9 with TRBJ2-3; 9 bases map to TRBD1. Germline lookup yields CDR1 SEHNR and CDR2 FQNEAQ (reference sequence). This CDR3 spans 14 amino acids. The V segment lost 7 bases and the J segment 5 bases; nucleotides outside the gene matches: 7. Written as DNA, the CDR3 is TGTGCCAGCACCCCCGGACAGGGGAAAGATACGCAGTATTTT. Protein sequence: CASTPGQGKDTQYF. Full variable domain (remainder filled in from reference TRBV7-9 and TRBJ2-3): DTGVSQNPRHKITKRGQNVTFRCDPISEHNRLYWYRQTLGQGPEFLTYFQNEAQLEKSRLLSDRFSAERPKGSFSTLEIQRTEQGDSAMYLCASTPGQGKDTQYFGPGTRLTVL.

The gene calls are TRBV30 and TRBJ2-2; the match to TRBD2 covers 14 bases. Trimming at V came to 4 bases and at J to 7 bases, leaving 8 bases not matched to a gene. Per the germline V gene, CDR1 is GTSNPN and CDR2 is SVGIG (reference sequence). This CDR3 is built from 16 residues. CDR3 amino acids: CAWTPGLAGENGELFF. The CDR3 region has the DNA TGTGCCTGGACCCCGGGACTAGCGGGAGAGAACGGGGAGCTGTTTTTT.

V and J are TRBV7-2 and TRBJ1-2; D is possibly TRBD1 (6 bases). Trimming pared 4 bases from V and 5 bases from J, leaving 11 bases between. The CDR3 is 13 residues long. CDR1 and CDR2 from the germline V gene are SGHTA and FQGNSA. CDR3 sequence reads: CASSSDSFYGYTF. CDR3 in DNA: TGTGCCAGCAGCTCGGACAGTTTTTATGGCTACACCTTC.

This chain connects TRBV5-6 to TRBJ2-4; 12 bases align to TRBD2. The germline gives CDR1 SGHDT, CDR2 YYEEEE. V trimming: 5 bases; J trimming: 4 bases; junction bases outside the gene matches: 13. The CDR3 spans 18 residues. The CDR3 region is CASRSGGLAGGRKNIQYF. The DNA for the CDR3 is TGTGCCAGCAGGTCCGGAGGCCTAGCGGGGGGGCGGAAAAACATTCAGTACTTC.

The sample holds a few counts of this clone. The chain uses TRBV6-1 and TRBJ2-7, with 9 bases matching TRBD2. Losses at the gene ends were 2 bases for V and 6 bases for J; bases not matched to a gene: 5. Germline V gene sequence: CDR1 MNHNS, CDR2 SASEGT. This CDR3 has 14 residues. CDR3 amino acids: CASSEQISGGEQYV. DNA for the CDR3: TGTGCCAGCAGTGAACAGATTAGCGGGGGCGAGCAGTACGTC.

V and J are TRBV5-1 and TRBJ2-7; D perhaps matches TRBD2 (6 bases). Germline CDR1 and CDR2: SGHRS and YFSETQ. This CDR3 is 17 amino acids long. The V end lost 7 bases, the J end lost 1 base, and 24 bases lay between the germline ends. CDR3 bases: TGCGCCAGCGGGGAAAGGGACTTCCGGGAACGATCCTACGAGCAGTACGTC. Its protein product is CASGERDFRERSYEQYV.

This clone has a handful of counts. The V call is TRBV6-6, the J call TRBJ1-5, with a weak D call TRBD1 (5 bases). V shed 6 bases and J shed 11 bases, with 17 bases lying between them. CDR1 and CDR2 from the germline V gene are MNHNY and SVGAGI (reference sequence). The CDR3 consists of 13 residues. As DNA, the CDR3 is TGTGCCAGCAGCCCCGCCCAGGCAGGGACCCAGCATTTT. It translates to CASSPAQAGTQHF.

The rearrangement joins TRBV2 to TRBJ1-6; 10 nucleotides line up with TRBD1. The CDR3 contains 14 residues. Germline V gene lookup returns CDR1 SNHLY and CDR2 FYNNEI. The V gene end was trimmed by 1 base and the J gene end by 10 bases; junction bases not matched to a gene: 1. The CDR3 DNA reads TGTGCCAGCAGTGAAGGGGACAGGGGATCACCCCTCCACTTT. It is translated as CASSEGDRGSPLHF.

The rearrangement links TRBV14 to TRBJ1-4; no clear D. Trimming removed 3 bases from V and 1 base from J, with 9 bases in between. Germline values: CDR1 SGHDN, CDR2 FVKESK. The CDR3 is 15 amino acids. The CDR3 is CASSQYIGTNEKLFF. The CDR3 bases are TGTGCCAGCAGCCAGTACATTGGAACTAATGAAAAACTGTTTTTT.

This rearrangement joins TRBV6-1 to TRBJ2-3, with 10 positions matching TRBD1. J gave up 1 base and V 3 bases, and 4 bases lay outside the gene matches. This CDR3 contains 16 residues. CDR1 and CDR2 from the germline V gene are MNHNS and SASEGT. The CDR3 sequence is CASSEGGTGGTDTQYF. The CDR3 DNA follows: TGTGCCAGCAGTGAGGGGGGGACAGGGGGCACAGATACGCAGTATTTT.

The J gene is TRBJ1-6, the V gene TRBV28, with 8 bases lining up with TRBD1. The CDR3 has 14 residues. V lost 2 bases and J lost 10; bases outside the gene matches: 4. Germline assignment: CDR1 MDHEN and CDR2 SYDVKM. CDR3 coding DNA: TGTGCCAGCAGTTTACCTCCAGGGGGCTCACCCCTCCACTTT. Its translation is CASSLPPGGSPLHF.

The rearrangement links TRBV30 to TRBJ2-1; 7 nucleotides match TRBD2. Unmatched junction bases numbered 2, after V lost 4 bases and J lost 2 bases. The CDR3 totals 13 residues. Looked up from germline, CDR1 is GTSNPN and CDR2 is SVGIG (reference sequence). CDR3: CAWTGGAYNEQFF. The CDR3 nucleotides are TGTGCCTGGACTGGGGGGGCCTACAATGAGCAGTTCTTC.

The gene calls are TRBV18 and TRBJ1-5; D may be TRBD1 (5 bases). Trimming took off 3 bases at V and 7 bases at J, with 16 bases between the two ends. Germline V lookup: CDR1 KGHSH, CDR2 LQKENI. CDR3 length equals 15 residues. The CDR3: CASSPGQTLGQPQHF. The CDR3 DNA reads as TGTGCCAGCTCACCCGGACAAACCCTTGGGCAGCCCCAGCATTTT.

The table lists this clone with a count of one. V and J are TRBV15 and TRBJ1-1, with 8 bases identical to TRBD1. The V gene end was trimmed by 9 bases and the J gene end by 1 base; junction bases not matched to a gene: 7. The CDR3 extends over 14 amino acids. Per the germline V gene, CDR1 is LNHNV and CDR2 is YYDKDF (reference sequence). The CDR3 spells CATATDRENTEAFF. The DNA of the CDR3 is TGTGCCACGGCCACGGACAGGGAGAACACTGAAGCTTTCTTT.

CDR3 nucleotides: TGTGCCAGCAGCGGAATGACTACGGCTTTTAGTCCCTACGAGCAGTACGTC. Translating it yields CASSGMTTAFSPYEQYV. V gene TRBV5-8 combines with J gene TRBJ2-7, with D perhaps matching TRBD2 (5 bases). Germline-derived CDR1 and CDR2 are SGHTS and YDEGEE. With 4 bases removed from V and 2 bases from J, the gap between germline ends came to 22 bases. The CDR3 length is 17 residues.

The chain has TRBV5-1 and TRBJ1-2; TRBD1 is a possible D gene (5 bases). The germline V gene has CDR1 SGHRS and CDR2 YFSETQ. With 5 bases removed from V and 4 bases from J, the gap between germline ends came to 12 bases. This CDR3 region has 13 residues. CDR3 sequence: CASRQDESYGYTF. The CDR3, as DNA: TGCGCCAGCAGACAGGACGAAAGCTATGGCTACACCTTC.

The chain links TRBV30 to TRBJ1-4, with 9 bases fitting TRBD1. CDR3 length: 13 residues. Unmatched junction bases numbered 9, after V lost 8 bases and J lost 8 bases. Germline assignment: CDR1 GTSNPN and CDR2 SVGIG (reference sequence). In DNA form, the CDR3 reads TGTGCCCTTTCTCGGGACAGGGAAGAAAAACTGTTTTTT. This sequence encodes CALSRDREEKLFF. The full variable domain, with the rest looked up from reference TRBV30 and TRBJ1-4, is SQTIHQWPATLVQPVGSPLSLECTVEGTSNPNLYWYRQAAGRGLQLLFYSVGIGQISSEVPQNLSASRPQDRQFILSSKKLLLSDSGFYLCALSRDREEKLFFGSGTQLSVL.

This clone has a handful of counts. The gene calls are TRBV6-5 and TRBJ2-1, with D uncertain. The CDR3 has 13 residues. V was shortened by 2 bases and J by 6 bases, with 8 bases between the two germline ends. Germline CDR1 and CDR2: MNHEY and SVGAGI. As DNA, the CDR3 is TGTGCCAGCAGTTACCCCGGGTTCAATGAGCAGTTCTTC. Its translation is CASSYPGFNEQFF.

In its sample, this clone was seen a few times. The chain combines TRBV2 with TRBJ2-3; 10 bases map to TRBD2. J was trimmed by 0 bases and V by 6 bases; bases with no gene match: 3. The CDR3 runs to 15 residues. The germline V gene has CDR1 SNHLY and CDR2 FYNNEI. The chain's CDR3 is CASSLAGVSTDTQYF. For the CDR3, the DNA is TGTGCCAGCAGCCTAGCGGGAGTTAGCACAGATACGCAGTATTTT.

This chain links TRBV19 with TRBJ1-2; 12 nucleotides line up with TRBD1. The CDR3 is 15 amino acids. Losses at the gene ends were 5 bases for V and 8 bases for J; bases not matched to a gene: 9. Per germline, CDR1 LNHDA and CDR2 SQIVND (reference sequence). This CDR3 is CASSGTGGGTRGYTF. DNA for the CDR3: TGTGCCAGTAGTGGGACAGGGGGCGGCACTCGCGGCTACACCTTC.

To note about this clone: Other DNA sequences within the sample encode an identical CDR3. The chain recombines TRBV29-1 with TRBJ1-3; D call uncertain. Germline V lookup: CDR1 SQVTM, CDR2 ANQGSEA. Trimming shortened V by 0 bases and J by 2 bases, and 5 bases separated the two germline ends. The CDR3 is 13 amino acids. The CDR3 sequence: CSVEDGAGNTIYF. CDR3 nucleotides: TGCAGCGTTGAAGACGGGGCTGGAAACACCATATATTTT.

This clone was picked up one time. The chain links TRBV5-1 to TRBJ1-3; D not resolved. The CDR3 covers 13 residues. The germline gives CDR1 SGHRS, CDR2 YFSETQ. V lost 0 bases to trimming and J lost 7 bases, with 8 bases between them. The CDR3 sequence: CASSLDARNTIYF. The CDR3 bases are TGCGCCAGCAGCTTGGACGCCCGGAACACCATATATTTT.

The chain employs TRBV6-1 and TRBJ2-7; 8 nucleotides agree with TRBD1. This CDR3 region has 11 residues. Germline lookup yields CDR1 MNHNS and CDR2 SASEGT. As DNA, the CDR3 is TGTGCCACTACAGGGGGACCCGAGCAGTGCGTC. Translation: CATTGGPEQCV.

This clone was counted only a few times. This chain joins TRBV7-9 and TRBJ2-3; D unclear. Per germline, CDR1 SEHNR and CDR2 FQNEAQ (reference sequence). The CDR3 has 15 residues. V was cut by 1 base and J by 0 bases, with 8 bases left in between. The DNA of the CDR3 is TGTGCCAGCAGCTTAGAGCACTCTAGCACAGATACGCAGTATTTT. Translation: CASSLEHSSTDTQYF.

The chain employs TRBV5-4 and TRBJ2-5; 11 nucleotides align to TRBD2. The CDR3 contains 16 residues. V lost 3 bases, J lost 1 base, and 5 bases stayed unmatched. Germline V gene data show CDR1 as SGHNT and CDR2 as YYREEE (reference sequence). In nucleotides, the CDR3 is TGTGCCAGCAGCTCGCTAGCGGGGGGCCTCCAAGAGACCCAGTACTTC. It translates to CASSSLAGGLQETQYF.

The chain employs TRBV30 and TRBJ2-1, with D possibly TRBD2 on 6 matching bases. V was clipped by 4 bases and J by 0 bases, with 13 bases between them. The CDR3 runs 15 residues. Germline-derived CDR1 and CDR2 are GTSNPN and SVGIG (reference sequence). The CDR3 region has the DNA TGTGCCTGGATGGAGGGCCTCAGCTCCTACAATGAGCAGTTCTTC. It is translated as CAWMEGLSSYNEQFF.

This clone appeared a single time. J is TRBJ1-5 and V is TRBV30; TRBD1 matches at 9 bases. The length of the CDR3 is 13 residues. Germline CDR1 is GTSNPN and CDR2 is SVGIG (reference sequence). V shed 5 bases, J shed 5 bases, and the junction held 4 bases outside the gene matches. In DNA form, the CDR3 reads TGTGCCTGGGGGGGACAGGGACATCAGCCCCAGCATTTT. Amino acid sequence: CAWGGQGHQPQHF.